These 20 T cell receptor beta chains share one sample of origin, sequenced in a study of OX40 agonist ivuxolimab in advanced cancers. Repertoires were generated with immunoSEQ multiplex PCR, while TCRdb's copy carries only in-frame clones and drops some. In the table there are under 40,000 clones, just under 90% of which are singletons. Sequenced material: CD4+ or CD8+ T cells sorted from blood, taken in a trial of the OX40 agonist ivuxolimab. These receptors came from an adult with an advanced solid tumor such as melanoma, head and neck, liver or kidney cancer.

The chain carries TRBV10-3 and TRBJ1-2; the D gene is possibly TRBD1 (5 bases). Per the germline V gene, CDR1 is ENHRY and CDR2 is SYGVKD. The V end lost 0 bases, the J end lost 8 bases, and 13 bases lay between the germline ends. This CDR3 has 14 residues. CDR3 nucleotide sequence: TGTGCCATCAGTGAGTCCCTCGCGGAGGGGGGCTACACCTTC. Its translation is CAISESLAEGGYTF.

The rearrangement uses TRBV23-1 and TRBJ2-6; D gene uncertain. TRBV23-1 is noted as an ORF with a role that remains uncertain. The CDR3 totals 17 residues. Trimming removed 3 bases from V and 3 bases from J, with 15 bases in between. The CDR3 region has the DNA TGCGCCAGCAGTCAGCAACCATCTTTGGATGGGGCCAACGTCCTGACTTTC. Its protein is CASSQQPSLDGANVLTF.

V usage is TRBV18 and J usage is TRBJ1-2; 10 positions agree with TRBD1. V lost 4 bases to trimming and J lost 8 bases; unmatched junction nucleotides: 4. CDR3 size: 13 residues. Germline V CDR1 and CDR2: KGHSH, LQKENI. The CDR3 reads CASSRDRGRGYTF. Written as DNA, the CDR3 is TGTGCCAGCTCACGGGACAGGGGCCGCGGCTACACCTTC.

V usage is TRBV6-1 and J usage is TRBJ2-3, with a weak D call TRBD1 (7 bases). CDR1 and CDR2 from the germline V gene are MNHNS and SASEGT. The CDR3 extends over 14 amino acids. The ends were cut back, 6 bases at V and 2 bases at J, with 12 bases in the middle. This CDR3 is CASSGGGVTDTQYF. In DNA, the CDR3 is TGTGCCAGCAGCGGAGGGGGCGTCACAGATACGCAGTATTTT.

V is TRBV4-1 and J is TRBJ2-7, with a tentative D call TRBD1 (5 bases). The CDR3 covers 14 residues. Trimming pared 1 base from V and 5 bases from J, leaving 12 bases between. CDR1 and CDR2 (germline): MGHRA, YSYEKL. The CDR3 sequence: CASSQAGQGHEQYF. CDR3 nucleotides: TGCGCCAGCAGCCAAGCTGGGCAGGGCCACGAGCAGTACTTC.

The chain has TRBV7-8 and TRBJ2-7; D ambiguous. Trimming removed 3 bases at V and 0 bases at J, with 9 bases between. The CDR3 spans 14 residues. Per the germline V gene, CDR1 is SGHVS and CDR2 is FQNEAQ. The CDR3 DNA reads as TGTGCCAGCAGCTTCTGGGGTGGCTCCTACGAGCAGTACTTC. The encoded protein is CASSFWGGSYEQYF.

The rearrangement joins TRBV28 to TRBJ2-5; 8 positions agree with TRBD2. Losses at the gene ends were 1 base for V and 5 bases for J; bases not matched to a gene: 6. CDR3 length equals 15 residues. Germline values: CDR1 MDHEN, CDR2 SYDVKM. DNA for the CDR3: TGTGCCAGCAGTTTATATAGCGGGGTTGTGGAGACCCAGTACTTC. Translation gives CASSLYSGVVETQYF.

This chain joins TRBV1 and TRBJ2-4; the tabulated D call, TRBD1, remains unverified against the DNA. TRBV1 is listed as a pseudogene. The CDR3 consists of 19 residues. The CDR3 DNA sequence: TGCACCAGCAGCCCAGGACAGGGGGTTTGGGTTTTGGGCAAAAACATTCAGTACTTC. Translating gives CTSSPGQGVWVLGKNIQYF.

This chain connects TRBV28 to TRBJ2-1; TRBD2 matches at 7 bases. V trimming: 1 base; J trimming: 4 bases; junction bases outside the gene matches: 7. This CDR3 comprises 16 residues. The germline gives CDR1 MDHEN, CDR2 SYDVKM. CDR3 in DNA: TGTGCCAGCAGTTTATCAGCGGGGAGGAGTTACAATGAGCAGTTCTTC. Protein: CASSLSAGRSYNEQFF.

This clone was found many times. V gene TRBV7-3 combines with J gene TRBJ2-3, with D possibly TRBD1 on 6 matching bases. The germline CDR1 and CDR2 sequences are SGHTA and FQGTGA. Trimming took 2 bases from V and 5 from J, leaving 14 bases between them. The CDR3 length is 15 residues. The CDR3: CASSLGDKKVDTQYF. CDR3 nucleotide sequence: TGTGCCAGCAGCTTAGGGGACAAGAAGGTAGATACGCAGTATTTT.

The chain recombines TRBV6-1 with TRBJ1-1; D remains unclear. The CDR3 extends over 13 amino acids. The germline CDR1 and CDR2 sequences are MNHNS and SASEGT. V shed 6 bases and J shed 7 bases, with 15 bases lying between them. The CDR3 nucleotides are TGTGCCAGCAGCGGAATGGGTGGATATGAAGCTTTCTTT. This translates into CASSGMGGYEAFF.

Here the CDR3 reads CASSFRPGGEIAKNIQYF. As DNA, the CDR3 is TGTGCCAGCAGTTTTAGGCCCGGCGGGGAGATAGCCAAAAACATTCAGTACTTC. J is TRBJ2-4 and V is TRBV28; a weak D match, TRBD2 (6 bases). The ends were cut back, 3 bases at V and 0 bases at J, with 18 bases in the middle. This CDR3 has 18 residues. CDR1 is MDHEN, CDR2 SYDVKM, per germline.

In DNA form, the CDR3 reads TGTGCCAGTAGTATGCACGTAGTTCAGCAAGGCTACACCTTC. Protein product: CASSMHVVQQGYTF. The rearrangement uses TRBV19 and TRBJ1-2; unclear D gene. This CDR3 is 14 amino acids long. Trimming stripped 3 bases from V and 8 bases from J, with 16 bases between. Germline-derived CDR1 and CDR2 are LNHDA and SQIVND (reference sequence). The whole variable domain, remainder taken from reference TRBV19 and TRBJ1-2, is DGGITQSPKYLFRKEGQNVTLSCEQNLNHDAMYWYRQDPGQGLRLIYYSQIVNDFQKGDIAEGYSVSREKKESFPLTVTSAQKNPTAFYLCASSMHVVQQGYTFGSGTRLTVV.

The chain recombines TRBV2 with TRBJ1-5; no reliable D call. Germline V gives CDR1 SNHLY, CDR2 FYNNEI. V lost 3 bases and J 6 bases, leaving 9 bases between the germline ends. The CDR3 runs 13 residues. The DNA of the CDR3 is TGTGCCAGCAGTGAGTCAGTGACTCAGCCCCAGCATTTT. Amino acid sequence: CASSESVTQPQHF.

The gene calls are TRBV5-1 and TRBJ2-1, with D maybe TRBD1 (6 bases). V lost 3 bases to trimming and J lost 4 bases, with 14 bases between them. The CDR3 extends over 15 amino acids. CDR1 is SGHRS and CDR2 is YFSETQ in the germline V gene. This CDR3 is CASSYLGGIYNEQFF. CDR3 sequence (DNA): TGCGCCAGCAGCTATTTAGGGGGAATATACAATGAGCAGTTCTTC. Full variable domain (rest looked up from reference TRBV5-1 and TRBJ2-1): KAGVTQTPRYLIKTRGQQVTLSCSPISGHRSVSWYQQTPGQGLQFLFEYFSETQRNKGNFPGRFSGRQFSNSRSEMNVSTLELGDSALYLCASSYLGGIYNEQFFGPGTRLTVL.

The chain is built from TRBV27 and TRBJ2-7; 7 bases map to TRBD1. V was clipped by 2 bases and J by 2 bases; unmatched bases: 6. CDR3 length: 15 amino acids. Germline CDR1 MNHEY, CDR2 SMNVEV (reference sequence). CDR3 loop: CASSLRGGWTYEQYF. CDR3 coding DNA: TGTGCCAGCAGTTTAAGAGGGGGCTGGACCTACGAGCAGTACTTC.

CDR3 sequence reads: CASGGSSYNEQFF. The CDR3 DNA sequence: TGCGCCAGCGGAGGGAGCTCCTACAATGAGCAGTTCTTC. The rearrangement uses TRBV4-1 and TRBJ2-1; D may be TRBD2 (6 bases). Trimming took 8 bases from V and 0 from J, leaving 8 bases between them. Germline assignment: CDR1 MGHRA and CDR2 YSYEKL. This CDR3 is 13 amino acids long.

The chain carries TRBV10-3 and TRBJ2-7, with 8 bases matching TRBD1. Germline CDR1 ENHRY, CDR2 SYGVKD. The CDR3 contains 13 residues. Trimming took 6 bases from V and 4 from J; bases not matched to a gene: 5. The CDR3, as DNA: TGTGCCATCAGCGACAGGGGCGTTTACGAGCAGTACTTC. Amino acid sequence: CAISDRGVYEQYF.

The chain uses TRBV9 and TRBJ2-3; D is ambiguous. Per germline, CDR1 SGDLS and CDR2 YYNGEE. V was trimmed by 4 bases and J by 8 bases, leaving 14 bases between them. The CDR3 has 13 amino acids. The CDR3 DNA reads TGTGCCAGCAGCCCCCCAGTGGTCTCTACGCAGTATTTT. It translates to CASSPPVVSTQYF.

The J gene is TRBJ2-1, the V gene TRBV19; 9 positions match TRBD1. The CDR3 contains 16 residues. Germline loops: CDR1 LNHDA, CDR2 SQIVND (reference sequence). The V gene end was trimmed by 4 bases and the J gene end by 8 bases; junction bases not matched to a gene: 12. CDR3 nucleotide sequence: TGTGCCAGTAGTACCGACAGGGGGAGACGCATCGATGAGCAGTTCTTC. Protein product: CASSTDRGRRIDEQFF.